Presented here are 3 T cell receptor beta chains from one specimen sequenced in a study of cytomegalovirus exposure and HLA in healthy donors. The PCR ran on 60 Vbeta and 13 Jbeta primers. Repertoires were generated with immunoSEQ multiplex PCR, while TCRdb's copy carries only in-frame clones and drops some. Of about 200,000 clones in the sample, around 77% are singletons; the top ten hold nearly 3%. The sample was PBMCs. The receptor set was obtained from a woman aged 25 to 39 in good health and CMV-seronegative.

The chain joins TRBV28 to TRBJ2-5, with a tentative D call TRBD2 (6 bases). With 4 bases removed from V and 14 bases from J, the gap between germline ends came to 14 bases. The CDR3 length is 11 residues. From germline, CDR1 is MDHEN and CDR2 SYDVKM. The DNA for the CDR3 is TGTGCCAGCAGTTCTCCGGGACTCCTATACTTC. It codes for CASSSPGLLYF.

The CDR3 loop reads CASSVTSGGFNEQYF. In nucleotides, the CDR3 is TGTGCCAGCAGTGTAACTAGCGGGGGGTTCAACGAGCAGTACTTC. This chain uses TRBV6-1 with TRBJ2-7; 12 nucleotides agree with TRBD2. Germline lookup yields CDR1 MNHNS and CDR2 SASEGT. The CDR3 length is 15 residues. Trimming at V came to 4 bases and at J to 5 bases, leaving 6 bases not matched to a gene.

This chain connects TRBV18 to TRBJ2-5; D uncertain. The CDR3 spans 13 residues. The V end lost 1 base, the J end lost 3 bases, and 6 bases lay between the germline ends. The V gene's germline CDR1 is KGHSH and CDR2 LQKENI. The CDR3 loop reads CASSPRIEETQYF. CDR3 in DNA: TGTGCCAGCTCACCACGTATAGAAGAGACCCAGTACTTC.